The source of this T cell receptor (beta chain) is a study of cytomegalovirus exposure and HLA in healthy donors. General study points: Researchers counted about 150 TCR beta chains as cytomegalovirus-associated. Beyond CMV serostatus, there was no information to go on about immune exposure. In a later analysis, TCR beta V- and J-gene trimming showed a link to a missense DCLRE1C variant.

The PCR was carried out with 60 Vbeta primers and 13 Jbeta primers. Sequencing used immunoSEQ multiplex PCR; TCRdb keeps in-frame clones, though not all of them. The sample lists fewer than 100,000 clones, about 78% occurring once. In this sample, this clone turned up a few times. Its antigen is still unknown. Material: PBMCs. This TCR derives from a male donor in good health and CMV-seronegative.

The CDR3 region has the DNA TGTGCCAGCACCCTCGGGGGGGGGAAAAACATTCAGTACTTC. The encoded protein is CASTLGGGKNIQYF. V usage is TRBV7-2 and J usage is TRBJ2-4, with 8 bases fitting TRBD2. The CDR3 is 14 amino acids. CDR1 is SGHTA, CDR2 FQGNSA, per germline. Trimming removed 7 bases from V and 4 bases from J; junction bases left unmatched: 6.